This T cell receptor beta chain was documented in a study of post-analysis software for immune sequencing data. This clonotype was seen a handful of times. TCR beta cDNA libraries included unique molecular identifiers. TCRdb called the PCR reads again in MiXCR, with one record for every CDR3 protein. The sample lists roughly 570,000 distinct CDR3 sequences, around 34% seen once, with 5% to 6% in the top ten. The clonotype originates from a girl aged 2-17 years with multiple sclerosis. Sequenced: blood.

This CDR3 is CASSLDWGTGELFF. The DNA of the CDR3 is TGCGCCAGCAGCTTGGATTGGGGCACCGGGGAGCTGTTTTTT. The V call is TRBV5-1, the J call TRBJ2-2; D is ambiguous. The germline V gene encodes CDR1 SGHRS and CDR2 YFSETQ. V lost 0 bases and J 4 bases, leaving 7 bases between the germline ends. This CDR3 region has 14 residues.